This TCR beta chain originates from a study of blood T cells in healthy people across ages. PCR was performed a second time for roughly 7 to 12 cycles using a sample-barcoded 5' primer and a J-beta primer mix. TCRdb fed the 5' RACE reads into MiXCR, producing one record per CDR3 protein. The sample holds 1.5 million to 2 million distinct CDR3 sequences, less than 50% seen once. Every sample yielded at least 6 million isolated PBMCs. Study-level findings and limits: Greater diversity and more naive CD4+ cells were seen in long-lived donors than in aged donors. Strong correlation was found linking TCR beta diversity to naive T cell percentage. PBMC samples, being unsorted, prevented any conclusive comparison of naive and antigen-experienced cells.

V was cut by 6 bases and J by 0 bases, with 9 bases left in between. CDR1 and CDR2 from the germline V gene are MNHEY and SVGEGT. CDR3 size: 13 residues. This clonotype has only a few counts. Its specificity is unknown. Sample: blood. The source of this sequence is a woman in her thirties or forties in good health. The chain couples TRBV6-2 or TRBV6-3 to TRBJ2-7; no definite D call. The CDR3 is CASSNTVSYEQYF. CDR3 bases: TGTGCCAGCAGCAATACAGTCTCCTACGAGCAGTACTTC.